Sequencing of this TCR beta chain was carried out in a study of OX40 agonist ivuxolimab in advanced cancers. Profiled with immunoSEQ multiplex PCR; TCRdb holds only in-frame clones, not every one. The sample lists 60,000 to 90,000 clones, about three quarters seen once, with 5% in the top ten. The sample here was CD4+ or CD8+ T cells sorted from blood, taken in a trial of the OX40 agonist ivuxolimab. The sequence came from an adult with an advanced solid tumor such as melanoma, head and neck, liver or kidney cancer.

The CDR3 sequence is CSVEEYTAGDNEKLFF. CDR3 DNA sequence: TGCAGCGTTGAAGAGTATACTGCGGGGGATAATGAAAAACTGTTTTTT. The V and J genes are TRBV29-1 and TRBJ1-4; possible D gene TRBD1, 5 bases. The CDR3 totals 16 residues. The ends were cut back, 0 bases at V and 4 bases at J, with 15 bases in the middle. CDR1 and CDR2 from the germline V gene are SQVTM and ANQGSEA.